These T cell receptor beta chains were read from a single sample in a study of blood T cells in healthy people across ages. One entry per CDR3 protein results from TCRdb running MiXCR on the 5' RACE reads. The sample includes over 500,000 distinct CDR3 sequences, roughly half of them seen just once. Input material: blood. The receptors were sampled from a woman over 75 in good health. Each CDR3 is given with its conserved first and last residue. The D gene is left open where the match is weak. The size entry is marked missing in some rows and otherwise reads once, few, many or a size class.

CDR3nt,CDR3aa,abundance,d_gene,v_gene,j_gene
TGCAGTGCTAGAAGGGATACCGGGGCCAACGTCCTGACTTTC,CSARRDTGANVLTF,NA,NA,TRBV20-1,TRBJ2-6
TGTGCCAGCAGCTTAGGCCATGCGGGAGGGCTTCGAGAGACCCAGTACTTC,CASSLGHAGGLRETQYF,NA,TRBD2,TRBV7-9,TRBJ2-5
TGTGCCACCGGCCGAATTGGGGGGGAGACCCAGTACTTC,CATGRIGGETQYF,NA,NA,TRBV15,TRBJ2-5
TGTGCCAGTGTGACATCGGGGGAGACCCAGTACTTC,CASVTSGETQYF,many,NA,TRBV7-9,TRBJ2-5
TGTGCCATCGGGGGGGACCGGCGGGTCACTGAAGCTTTCTTT,CAIGGDRRVTEAFF,NA,NA,TRBV10-3,TRBJ1-1
TGCGCCAGCAGCCAAGATGCGACAGGCCGAGATATGAACACTGAAGCTTTCTTT,CASSQDATGRDMNTEAFF,NA,NA,TRBV4-3,TRBJ1-1
TGTGCCAGCCTCAGACTTGGGACAGCCAGCACAGATACGCAGTATTTT,CASLRLGTASTDTQYF,NA,TRBD1,TRBV7-3,TRBJ2-3
TGTGCCAGCAGTGAAGGAGAAAACAATGAGCAGTTCTTC,CASSEGENNEQFF,few,NA,TRBV6-4,TRBJ2-1
TGTGCCAGCAGTCGCGGGGGGGACGGAACCTACGAGCAGTACTTC,CASSRGGDGTYEQYF,NA,TRBD2,TRBV6-6,TRBJ2-7
TGTGCCAGCAGTTTATCTACTAGGGGGAACTATGGCTACACCTTC,CASSLSTRGNYGYTF,many,NA,TRBV28,TRBJ1-2